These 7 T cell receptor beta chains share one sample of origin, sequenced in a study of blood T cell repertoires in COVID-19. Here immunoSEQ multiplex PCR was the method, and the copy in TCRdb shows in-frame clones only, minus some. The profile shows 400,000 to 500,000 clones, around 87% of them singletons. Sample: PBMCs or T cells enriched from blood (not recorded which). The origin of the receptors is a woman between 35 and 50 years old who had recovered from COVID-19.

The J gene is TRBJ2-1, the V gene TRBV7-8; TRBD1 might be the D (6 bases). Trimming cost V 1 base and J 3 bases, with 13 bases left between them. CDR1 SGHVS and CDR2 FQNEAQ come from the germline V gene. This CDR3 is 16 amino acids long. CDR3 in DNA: TGTGCCAGCAGCTTAGTATCAGGGGATCTCTACAATGAGCAGTTCTTC. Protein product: CASSLVSGDLYNEQFF.

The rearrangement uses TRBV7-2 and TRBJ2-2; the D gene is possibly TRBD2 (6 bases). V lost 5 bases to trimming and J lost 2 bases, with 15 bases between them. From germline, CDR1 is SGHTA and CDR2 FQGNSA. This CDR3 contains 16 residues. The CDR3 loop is CASSTTGEVNTGELFF. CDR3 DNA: TGTGCCAGCAGCACAACCGGGGAGGTCAACACCGGGGAGCTGTTTTTT.

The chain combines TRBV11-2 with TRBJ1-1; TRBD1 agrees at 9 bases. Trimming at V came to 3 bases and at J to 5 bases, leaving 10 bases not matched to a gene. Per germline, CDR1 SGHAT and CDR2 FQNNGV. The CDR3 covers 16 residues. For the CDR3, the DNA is TGTGCCAGCAGCTTTATCGGGACAGGGAGAGGAACTGAAGCTTTCTTT. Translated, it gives CASSFIGTGRGTEAFF.

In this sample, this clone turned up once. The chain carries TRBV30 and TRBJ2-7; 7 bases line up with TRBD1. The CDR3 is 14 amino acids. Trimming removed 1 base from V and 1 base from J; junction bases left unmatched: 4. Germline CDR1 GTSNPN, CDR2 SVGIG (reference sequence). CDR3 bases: TGTGCCTGGAGTGAAGGGGGCTCATCCTACGAGCAGTACTTC. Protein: CAWSEGGSSYEQYF.

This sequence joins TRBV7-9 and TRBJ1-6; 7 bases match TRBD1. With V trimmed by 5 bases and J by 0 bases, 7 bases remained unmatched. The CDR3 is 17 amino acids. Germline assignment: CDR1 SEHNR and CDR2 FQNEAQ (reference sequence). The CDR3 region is CASSLGQASSYNSPLHF. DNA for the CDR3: TGTGCCAGCAGCCTCGGACAGGCAAGCTCCTATAATTCACCCCTCCACTTT.

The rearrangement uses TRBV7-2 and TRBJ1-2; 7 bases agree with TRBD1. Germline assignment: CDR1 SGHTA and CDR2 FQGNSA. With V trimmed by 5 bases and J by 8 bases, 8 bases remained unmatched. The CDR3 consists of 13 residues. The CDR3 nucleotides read TGTGCCAGCAGCCTGCTACTACAGGGGGGCTACACCTTC. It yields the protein CASSLLLQGGYTF.

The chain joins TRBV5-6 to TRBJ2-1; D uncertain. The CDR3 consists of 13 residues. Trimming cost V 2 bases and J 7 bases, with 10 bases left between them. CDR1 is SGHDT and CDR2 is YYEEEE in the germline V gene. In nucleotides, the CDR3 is TGTGCCAGCAGCTTTTTTGCGGTTAATGAGCAGTTCTTC. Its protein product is CASSFFAVNEQFF.